The following is a T cell receptor (beta chain) sequence with its context. The CDR3 runs to 13 residues. CDR1 is MNHEY, CDR2 SVGEGT, per germline. V dropped 9 bases and J dropped 10; count of bases not matched to a gene: 12. Original processing notes: Reference gene primer amplification gave nucleated cell count estimates. Here immunoSEQ multiplex PCR was the method, and the copy in TCRdb shows in-frame clones only, minus some. The DNA was the basis for D and trimming; V, J and clone size are from that table. Of about 220,000 clones listed, around 82% are singletons. This sample is drawn from a study of blood T cell repertoires in COVID-19. Study-level background: The United States, Italy and Spain provided the acute and convalescent COVID-19 samples. PBMCs, B-cell-depleted T cells, or T cells were the source of the cDNA or gDNA that made up the material.

The J gene is TRBJ2-1, the V gene TRBV6-2 or TRBV6-3, with 7 positions matching TRBD2. Sequencing used peripheral blood. The sequence was obtained from a woman aged 55-70 years with acute or convalescent COVID-19. CDR3 region: CASSQRGLGEQFF. In DNA form, the CDR3 reads TGTGCCAGTAGCCAGCGGGGCCTGGGGGAGCAGTTCTTC.